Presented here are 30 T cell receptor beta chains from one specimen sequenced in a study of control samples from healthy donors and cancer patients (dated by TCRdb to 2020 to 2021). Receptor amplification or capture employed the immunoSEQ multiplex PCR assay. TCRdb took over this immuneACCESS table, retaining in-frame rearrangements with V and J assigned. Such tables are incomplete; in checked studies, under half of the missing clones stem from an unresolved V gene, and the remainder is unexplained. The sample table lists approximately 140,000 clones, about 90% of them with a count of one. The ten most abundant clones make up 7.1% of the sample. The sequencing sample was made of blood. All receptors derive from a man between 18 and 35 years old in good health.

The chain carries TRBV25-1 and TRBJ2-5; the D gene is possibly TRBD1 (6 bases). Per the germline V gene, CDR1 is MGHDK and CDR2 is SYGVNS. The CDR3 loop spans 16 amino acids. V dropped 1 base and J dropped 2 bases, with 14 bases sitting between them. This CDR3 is CASSELTGTRQETQYF. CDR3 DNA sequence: TGTGCCAGCAGTGAATTAACAGGGACAAGGCAAGAGACCCAGTACTTC.

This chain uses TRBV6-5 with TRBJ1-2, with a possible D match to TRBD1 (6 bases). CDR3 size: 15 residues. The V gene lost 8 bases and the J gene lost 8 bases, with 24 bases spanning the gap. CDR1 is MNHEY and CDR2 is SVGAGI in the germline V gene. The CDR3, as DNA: TGTGCCAGCTGCCCTCTTAACAGGGAGCGCTTAGGCTACACCTTC. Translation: CASCPLNRERLGYTF.

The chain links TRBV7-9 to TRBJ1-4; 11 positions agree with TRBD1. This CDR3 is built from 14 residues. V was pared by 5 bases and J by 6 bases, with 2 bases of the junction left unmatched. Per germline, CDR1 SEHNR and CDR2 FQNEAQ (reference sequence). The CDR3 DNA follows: TGTGCCAGCAGCGTGGGACAGGGGGATGAAAAACTGTTTTTT. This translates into CASSVGQGDEKLFF.

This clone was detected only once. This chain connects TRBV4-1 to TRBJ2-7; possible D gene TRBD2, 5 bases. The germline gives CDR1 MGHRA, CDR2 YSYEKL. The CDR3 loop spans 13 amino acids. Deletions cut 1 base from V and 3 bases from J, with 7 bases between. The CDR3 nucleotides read TGCGCCAGCAGCCAAGGACTACACTACGAGCAGTACTTC. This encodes CASSQGLHYEQYF.

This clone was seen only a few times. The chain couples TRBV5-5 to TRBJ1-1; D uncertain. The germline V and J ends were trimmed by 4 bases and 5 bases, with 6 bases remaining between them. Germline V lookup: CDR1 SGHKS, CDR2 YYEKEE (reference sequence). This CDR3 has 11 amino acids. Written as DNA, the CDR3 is TGTGCCAGCAGCCGTACGACTGAAGCTTTCTTT. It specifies CASSRTTEAFF.

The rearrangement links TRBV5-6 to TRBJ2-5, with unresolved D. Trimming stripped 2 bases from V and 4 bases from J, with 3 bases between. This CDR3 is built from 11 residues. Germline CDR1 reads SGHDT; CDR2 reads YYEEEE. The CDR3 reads CASSFAETQYF. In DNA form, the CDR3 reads TGTGCCAGCAGCTTCGCAGAGACCCAGTACTTC.

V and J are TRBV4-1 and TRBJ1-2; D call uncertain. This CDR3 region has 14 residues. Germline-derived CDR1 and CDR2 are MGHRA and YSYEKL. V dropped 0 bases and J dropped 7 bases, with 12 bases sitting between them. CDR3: CASSQETVLGGYTF. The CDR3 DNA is TGCGCCAGCAGCCAAGAAACAGTCCTTGGTGGCTACACCTTC.

CDR3 DNA: TGTGCCAGCAGCTTCACGGCTAAGACAGGAGACACCGGGGAGCTGTTTTTT. The encoded protein is CASSFTAKTGDTGELFF. The V call is TRBV5-6, the J call TRBJ2-2, with TRBD1 as a possible D gene (6 bases). This CDR3 is built from 17 residues. V lost 2 bases, J lost 3 bases, and 17 bases lay in between. The germline V gene encodes CDR1 SGHDT and CDR2 YYEEEE. Supplemented by reference TRBV5-6 and TRBJ2-2, the full variable domain reads DAGVTQSPTHLIKTRGQQVTLRCSPKSGHDTVSWYQQALGQGPQFIFQYYEEEERQRGNFPDRFSGHQFPNYSSELNVNALLLGDSALYLCASSFTAKTGDTGELFFGEGSRLTVL.

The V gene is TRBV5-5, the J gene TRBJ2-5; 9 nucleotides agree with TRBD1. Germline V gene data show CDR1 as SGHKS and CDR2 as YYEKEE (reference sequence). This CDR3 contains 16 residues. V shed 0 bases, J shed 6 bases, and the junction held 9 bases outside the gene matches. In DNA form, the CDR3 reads TGTGCCAGCAGCTTGGATGAACAGGGGGCTATGAAGACCCAGTACTTC. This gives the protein CASSLDEQGAMKTQYF.

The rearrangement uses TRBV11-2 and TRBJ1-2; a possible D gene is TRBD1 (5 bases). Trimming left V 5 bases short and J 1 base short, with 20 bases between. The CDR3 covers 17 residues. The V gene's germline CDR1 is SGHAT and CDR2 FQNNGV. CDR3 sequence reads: CASSLFLDLGLNYGYTF. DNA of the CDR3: TGTGCCAGCAGCCTATTTTTGGACCTGGGACTTAACTATGGCTACACCTTC. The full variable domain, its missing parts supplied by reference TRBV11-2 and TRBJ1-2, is EAGVAQSPRYKIIEKRQSVAFWCNPISGHATLYWYQQILGQGPKLLIQFQNNGVVDDSQLPKDRFSAERLKGVDSTLKIQPAKLEDSAVYLCASSLFLDLGLNYGYTFGSGTRLTVV.

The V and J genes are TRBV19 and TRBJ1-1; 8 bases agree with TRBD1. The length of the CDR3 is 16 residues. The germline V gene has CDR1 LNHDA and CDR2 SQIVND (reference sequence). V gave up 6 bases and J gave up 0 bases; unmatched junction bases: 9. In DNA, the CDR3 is TGTGCCAGTAGGTCCCGACAGGGGCCATTGAACACTGAAGCTTTCTTT. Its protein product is CASRSRQGPLNTEAFF.

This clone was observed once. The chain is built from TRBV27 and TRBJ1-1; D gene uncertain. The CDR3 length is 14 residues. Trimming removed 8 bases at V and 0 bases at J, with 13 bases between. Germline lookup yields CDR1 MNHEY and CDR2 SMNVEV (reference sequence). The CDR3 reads CASRGSGVNTEAFF. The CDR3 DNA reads TGTGCCAGCCGCGGGAGTGGGGTGAACACTGAAGCTTTCTTT.

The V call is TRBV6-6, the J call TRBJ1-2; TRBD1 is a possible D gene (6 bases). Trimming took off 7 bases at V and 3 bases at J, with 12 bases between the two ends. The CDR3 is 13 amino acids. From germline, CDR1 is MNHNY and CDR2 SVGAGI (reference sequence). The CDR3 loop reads CASTKGGDYGYTF. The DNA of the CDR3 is TGTGCCAGCACCAAGGGGGGGGACTATGGCTACACCTTC.

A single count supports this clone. The CDR3 sequence: CASSLESFSNYGYTF. CDR3 in DNA: TGTGCCAGCAGCTTGGAAAGTTTTTCTAACTATGGCTACACCTTC. The chain recombines TRBV5-4 with TRBJ1-2; no clear D gene. V lost 0 bases, J lost 0 bases, and 9 bases lay in between. The germline gives CDR1 SGHNT, CDR2 YYREEE (reference sequence). The CDR3 is made up of 15 amino acids.

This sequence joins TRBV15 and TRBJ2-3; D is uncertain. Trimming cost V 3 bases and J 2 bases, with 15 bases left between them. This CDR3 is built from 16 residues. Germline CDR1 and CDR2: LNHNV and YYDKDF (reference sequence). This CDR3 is CATSSGDTGITDTQYF. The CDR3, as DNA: TGTGCCACCAGCAGCGGCGACACGGGTATCACAGATACGCAGTATTTT.

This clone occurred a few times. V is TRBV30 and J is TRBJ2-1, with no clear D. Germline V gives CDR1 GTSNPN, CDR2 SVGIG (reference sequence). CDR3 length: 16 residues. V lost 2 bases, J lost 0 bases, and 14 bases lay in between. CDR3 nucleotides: TGTGCCTGGAGTTACCGCGGCTTGAGCTCCTACAATGAGCAGTTCTTC. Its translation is CAWSYRGLSSYNEQFF.

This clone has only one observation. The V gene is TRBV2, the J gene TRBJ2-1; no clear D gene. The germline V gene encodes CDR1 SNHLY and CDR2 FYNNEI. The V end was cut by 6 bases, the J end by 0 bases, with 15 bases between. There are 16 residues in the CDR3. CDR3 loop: CASSAARMSSYNEQFF. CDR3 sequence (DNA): TGTGCCAGCAGCGCCGCAAGGATGAGCTCCTACAATGAGCAGTTCTTC.

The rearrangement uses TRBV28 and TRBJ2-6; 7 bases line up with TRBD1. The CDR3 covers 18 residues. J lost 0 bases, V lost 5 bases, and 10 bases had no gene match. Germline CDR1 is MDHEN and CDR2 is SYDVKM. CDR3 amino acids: CASSLFSGQNSGANVLTF. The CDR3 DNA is TGTGCCAGCAGTCTCTTCTCGGGACAGAACTCTGGGGCCAACGTCCTGACTTTC.

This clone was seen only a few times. The CDR3 DNA is TGTGCCAGTAGTATAAATATGGGGGAGACTGAAGCTTTCTTT. Protein: CASSINMGETEAFF. The chain joins TRBV19 to TRBJ1-1; the D gene is possibly TRBD1 (5 bases). The CDR3 sequence is 14 residues long. Per germline, CDR1 LNHDA and CDR2 SQIVND (reference sequence). V was shortened by 2 bases and J by 5 bases, with 12 bases between the two germline ends.

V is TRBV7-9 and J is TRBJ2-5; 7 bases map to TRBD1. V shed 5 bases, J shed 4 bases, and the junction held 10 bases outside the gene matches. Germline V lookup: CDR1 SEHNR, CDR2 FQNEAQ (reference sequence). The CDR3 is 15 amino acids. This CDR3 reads CASSRGQALGETQYF. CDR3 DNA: TGTGCCAGCAGCCGCGGACAGGCACTAGGAGAGACCCAGTACTTC. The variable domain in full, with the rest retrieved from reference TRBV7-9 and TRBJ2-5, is DTGVSQNPRHKITKRGQNVTFRCDPISEHNRLYWYRQTLGQGPEFLTYFQNEAQLEKSRLLSDRFSAERPKGSFSTLEIQRTEQGDSAMYLCASSRGQALGETQYFGPGTRLLVL.

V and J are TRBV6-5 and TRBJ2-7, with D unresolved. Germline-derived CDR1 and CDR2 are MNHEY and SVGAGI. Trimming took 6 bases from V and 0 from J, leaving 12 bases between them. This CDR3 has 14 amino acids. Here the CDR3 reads CASSLGRNSYEQYF. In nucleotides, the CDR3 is TGTGCCAGCAGCCTCGGACGGAACTCCTACGAGCAGTACTTC.

The CDR3 DNA is TGTGCCAGCAGCCATCTTGGCGAGGGGTATCCTCAGCCCCAGCATTTT. It translates to CASSHLGEGYPQPQHF. The chain is built from TRBV7-6 and TRBJ1-5; D may be TRBD1 (5 bases). Germline CDR1 and CDR2: SGHVS and FNYEAQ. CDR3 length equals 16 residues. V lost 5 bases, J lost 6 bases, and 20 bases lay in between.

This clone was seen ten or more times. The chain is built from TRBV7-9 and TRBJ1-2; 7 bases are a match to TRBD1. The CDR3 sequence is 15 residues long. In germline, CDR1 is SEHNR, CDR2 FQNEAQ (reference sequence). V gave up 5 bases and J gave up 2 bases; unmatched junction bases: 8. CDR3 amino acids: CASSLNRGANYGYTF. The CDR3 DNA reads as TGTGCCAGCAGCCTGAACAGGGGAGCCAACTATGGCTACACCTTC.

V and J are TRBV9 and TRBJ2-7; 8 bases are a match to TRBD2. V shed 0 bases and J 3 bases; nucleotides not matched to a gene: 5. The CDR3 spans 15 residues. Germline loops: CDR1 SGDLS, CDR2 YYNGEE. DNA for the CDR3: TGTGCCAGCAGCGTAGGTCTGCGGGGGGACTACGAGCAGTACTTC. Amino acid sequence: CASSVGLRGDYEQYF.

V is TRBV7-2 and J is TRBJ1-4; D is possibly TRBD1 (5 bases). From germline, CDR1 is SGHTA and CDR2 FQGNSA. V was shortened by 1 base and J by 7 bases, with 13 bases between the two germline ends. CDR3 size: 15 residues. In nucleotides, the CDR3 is TGTGCCAGCAGCTTAGGTCCAGGGAGGGGTGAAAAACTGTTTTTT. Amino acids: CASSLGPGRGEKLFF.

The CDR3 sequence is CASSQGSAYGYTF. CDR3 DNA: TGTGCCAGCAGCCAAGGTTCAGCCTATGGCTACACCTTC. V is TRBV14 and J is TRBJ1-2; D not resolved. Germline lookup yields CDR1 SGHDN and CDR2 FVKESK. Trimming shortened V by 1 base and J by 4 bases, and 7 bases separated the two germline ends. The CDR3 extends over 13 amino acids.

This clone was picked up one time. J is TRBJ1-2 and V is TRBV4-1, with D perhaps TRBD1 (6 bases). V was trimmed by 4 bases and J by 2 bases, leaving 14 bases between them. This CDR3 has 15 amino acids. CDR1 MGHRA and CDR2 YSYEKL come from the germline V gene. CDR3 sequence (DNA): TGCGCCAGCAGCCCGGGGACAATAGCAAACTATGGCTACACCTTC. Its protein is CASSPGTIANYGYTF.

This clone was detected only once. CDR3 DNA sequence: TGTGCCAGCCTGGACAGGGGGGGAGAAAAACTGTTTTTT. Protein product: CASLDRGGEKLFF. The chain joins TRBV6-5 to TRBJ1-4, with TRBD1 matching 10 bases. CDR1 is MNHEY, CDR2 SVGAGI, per germline. V shed 8 bases and J 8 bases; nucleotides not matched to a gene: 5. This CDR3 is 13 amino acids long.

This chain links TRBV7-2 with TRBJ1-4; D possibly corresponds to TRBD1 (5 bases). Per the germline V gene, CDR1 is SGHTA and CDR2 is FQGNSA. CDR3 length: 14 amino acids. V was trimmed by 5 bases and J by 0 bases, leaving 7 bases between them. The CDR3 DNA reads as TGTGCCAGCAGCCTGACAGCAACTAATGAAAAACTGTTTTTT. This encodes CASSLTATNEKLFF.

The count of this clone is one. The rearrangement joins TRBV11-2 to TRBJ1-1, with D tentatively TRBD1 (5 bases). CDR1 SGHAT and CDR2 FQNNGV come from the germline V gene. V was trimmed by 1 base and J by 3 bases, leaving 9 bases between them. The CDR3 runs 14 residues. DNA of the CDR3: TGTGCCAGCAGCTTAGTTGGGACTTACACTGAAGCTTTCTTT. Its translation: CASSLVGTYTEAFF.